The clone carrying this T cell receptor beta chain was seen a few times. This sample was included in a study of cytomegalovirus exposure and HLA in healthy donors. In the PCR, 60 Vbeta and 13 Jbeta primers were used. Repertoires were generated with immunoSEQ multiplex PCR, while TCRdb's copy carries only in-frame clones and drops some. The table lists about 190,000 clones, roughly 77% of them singletons. Trimming took 2 bases from V and 2 from J; bases not matched to a gene: 3. CDR1 is SGHRS and CDR2 is YFSETQ in the germline V gene. The CDR3 runs to 16 residues. This receptor was taken from a man in his thirties or forties in good health and CMV-seropositive. The chain has TRBV5-1 and TRBJ1-4; 10 bases map to TRBD1. The sample was PBMCs. The CDR3 spells CASSFGQGGTNEKLFF. The CDR3 DNA follows: TGCGCCAGCAGCTTTGGACAGGGGGGCACTAATGAAAAACTGTTTTTT.